These T cell receptor beta chains were read from a single sample in a study of T cells in Graves' hyperthyroidism and ophthalmopathy. A single record per CDR3 protein comes from TCRdb applying MiXCR to the multiplex PCR reads. There are about 720,000 distinct CDR3 sequences in the sample; less than 20% occur only once, and under 8.5% lies in the top ten. Sequenced input: blood. These receptors were taken from a man younger than 35 with Graves' hyperthyroidism. CDR3s include the opening cysteine and the closing phenylalanine or tryptophan. The D gene is left open where the match is weak. Some rows have no size entry. The others give once, few or many, or a class for an expanded clone.

>TRBV20-1|-|TRBJ2-3|-
CSAIRTATSTDTQYF
TGCAGTGCTATTAGGACTGCTACGAGCACAGATACGCAGTATTTT
>TRBV2|many|TRBJ2-2|-
CASSESPAGGSGELFF
TGTGCCAGCAGTGAATCCCCGGCAGGAGGGTCCGGGGAGCTGTTTTTT
>TRBV4-3|-|TRBJ2-7|-
CASSQRGNEQYF
TGCGCCAGCAGCCAAAGGGGAAACGAGCAGTACTTC
>TRBV3-1|-|TRBJ2-6|-
CASSQDHEAGANVLTF
TGTGCCAGCAGCCAAGATCATGAAGCTGGGGCCAACGTCCTGACTTTC
>TRBV20-1|-|TRBJ2-7|TRBD1
CSAKLGQGIYEQYF
TGCAGTGCTAAACTGGGACAGGGGATTTACGAGCAGTACTTC
>TRBV20-1|-|TRBJ1-6|-
CSASLQVSGSPLHF
TGCAGTGCTAGCTTACAGGTGTCGGGTTCACCCCTCCACTTT
>TRBV20-1|-|TRBJ2-1|TRBD2
CSARDIAGGNEQFF
TGCAGTGCTAGAGATATAGCGGGAGGAAATGAGCAGTTCTTC
>TRBV11-1|few|TRBJ1-2|TRBD1
CASSSRDSLYGYTF
TGTGCCAGCAGCTCCCGGGACAGCCTCTATGGCTACACCTTC
>TRBV6-1|-|TRBJ1-1|-
CASSPQPRYLTEAFF
TGTGCCAGCAGTCCCCAGCCGCGCTACCTTACTGAAGCTTTCTTT
>TRBV20-1|-|TRBJ1-5|TRBD1
CSARTGVQPQHF
TGCAGTGCCAGGACAGGGGTTCAGCCCCAGCATTTT
>TRBV7-9|-|TRBJ1-2|-
CASSLSGAFYGYTF
TGTGCCAGCAGCCTCAGCGGAGCCTTCTATGGCTACACCTTC
>TRBV4-1|few|TRBJ1-1|-
CASSQDLTALNTEAFF
TGCGCCAGCAGCCAAGATCTAACAGCCTTGAACACTGAAGCTTTCTTT
>TRBV28|many|TRBJ2-7|TRBD1
CASSSYPGQGMYEQYF
TGTGCCAGCAGTTCCTATCCGGGACAGGGGATGTACGAGCAGTACTTC
>TRBV20-1|-|TRBJ2-5|-
CSASSPAPGSIETQYF
TGCAGTGCTAGCTCCCCGGCCCCGGGATCGATAGAGACCCAGTACTTC
>TRBV12-3/TRBV12-4|many|TRBJ2-1|TRBD2
CASSRTSGRPAGDEQFF
TGTGCCAGCAGTCGGACTAGCGGGAGACCAGCGGGGGATGAGCAGTTCTTC
>TRBV20-1|-|TRBJ1-6|TRBD1
CSVIGTDANNSPLHF
TGCAGTGTTATAGGGACAGACGCTAATAATTCACCCCTCCACTTT
>TRBV30|many|TRBJ2-7|TRBD2
CAWIRGGEQYF
TGTGCCTGGATCCGGGGGGGGGAGCAGTACTTC
>TRBV20-1|few|TRBJ2-5|TRBD2
CSAQTGGSLQETQYF
TGCAGTGCCCAAACTGGCGGGAGTCTCCAAGAGACCCAGTACTTC
>TRBV2|-|TRBJ2-1|TRBD1
CASIAGTGTGNEQFF
TGTGCCAGCATTGCCGGGACAGGGACGGGCAATGAGCAGTTCTTC
>TRBV28|few|TRBJ2-1|TRBD2
CASQQSGRDNEQFF
TGTGCCAGCCAACAGAGCGGGAGGGACAATGAGCAGTTCTTC
>TRBV30|few|TRBJ2-3|-
CAWSIGQFGTDTQYF
TGTGCCTGGAGTATAGGACAGTTCGGCACAGATACGCAGTATTTT
>TRBV29-1|many|TRBJ2-7|-
CSILETYEQYF
TGCAGCATACTAGAGACCTACGAGCAGTACTTC
>TRBV27|-|TRBJ2-7|-
CASSFPPTGRDEQYF
TGTGCCAGCAGTTTTCCCCCGACAGGGAGGGACGAGCAGTACTTC
>TRBV4-1|-|TRBJ2-7|-
CASSQYPQEVVVRATNYEQYF
TGCGCCAGCAGCCAATATCCCCAGGAGGTAGTGGTGCGGGCGACTAACTACGAGCAGTACTTC
>TRBV5-1|-|TRBJ1-3|-
CASSLNWVAGNTIYF
TGCGCCAGCAGCTTGAATTGGGTTGCTGGAAACACCATATATTTT
>TRBV6-5|-|TRBJ2-3|-
CASSYGHPDTQYF
TGTGCCAGCAGTTACGGACATCCCGATACGCAGTATTTT
>TRBV6-1|many|TRBJ2-5|TRBD1
CASSSIQGEETQYF
TGTGCCAGCAGTTCGATTCAGGGGGAAGAGACCCAGTACTTC
>TRBV13|few|TRBJ1-1|-
CASTHQENTEAFF
TGTGCCAGCACCCATCAGGAGAACACTGAAGCTTTCTTT
>TRBV19|-|TRBJ2-6|TRBD1
CATSRTGVANVLTF
TGTGCCACGAGCCGGACAGGGGTGGCCAACGTCCTGACTTTC
>TRBV20-1|many|TRBJ2-5|-
CSARPPIETQYF
TGCAGTGCGCGGCCCCCAATAGAGACCCAGTACTTC
>TRBV7-2|-|TRBJ2-5|TRBD2
CASSLSLAGGGETQYF
TGTGCCAGCAGCTTATCCCTAGCGGGAGGAGGAGAGACCCAGTACTTC
>TRBV2|-|TRBJ2-1|-
CASSTTRENEQFF
TGTGCCAGCAGTACGACTAGGGAGAATGAGCAGTTCTTC
>TRBV20-1|few|TRBJ1-2|-
CSAGKSGYTF
TGCAGTGCTGGGAAAAGCGGCTACACCTTC
>TRBV2|many|TRBJ2-1|TRBD1
CASSLDRGWRFF
TGTGCCAGCAGTTTGGACAGGGGATGGCGGTTCTTC